This passage covers 5 T cell receptor beta chains from one sample sequenced in a study of T-cell reconstitution after alpha-beta-depleted transplantation in children. Unique molecular identifiers were used in preparing the TCRbeta library. Via MiXCR, TCRdb re-called the PCR reads, giving one row per CDR3 protein. This sample has a few hundred thousand distinct CDR3 sequences, with 9.7% found just once. The material sequenced was PBMCs from the stem cell graft donor, taken from the stem cell graft. The receptors were sampled from a human donor who donated a stem cell graft to a child with SCID.

This clonotype was seen a few times. Here the CDR3 DNA reads TGTGCCAGCAGCCCCCGTGGGGGAGACGTCTCTGGAAACACCATATATTTT. The encoded protein is CASSPRGGDVSGNTIYF. V and J are TRBV7-3 and TRBJ1-3, with D tentatively TRBD1 (5 bases). The CDR3 totals 17 residues. Germline CDR1 SGHTA, CDR2 FQGTGA. Trimming removed 5 bases at V and 0 bases at J, with 17 bases between.

This clonotype was recorded a few times. This chain uses TRBV7-2 with TRBJ1-5; 7 bases are shared with TRBD1. This CDR3 contains 15 residues. Germline V gene data show CDR1 as SGHTA and CDR2 as FQGNSA. V shed 3 bases and J 0 bases; nucleotides not matched to a gene: 2. CDR3 in amino acids: CASSFAGGSNQPQHF. CDR3 coding DNA: TGTGCCAGCAGCTTTGCAGGGGGTAGCAATCAGCCCCAGCATTTT.

This clonotype has at least ten counts. The V and J genes are TRBV7-9 and TRBJ2-1, with 10 positions matching TRBD1. The CDR3 covers 17 residues. V shed 4 bases, J shed 7 bases, and the junction held 13 bases outside the gene matches. Germline loops: CDR1 SEHNR, CDR2 FQNEAQ (reference sequence). The CDR3 protein is CASSSRTGGGVNNEQFF. The DNA of the CDR3 is TGTGCCAGCAGCTCTAGGACAGGGGGAGGAGTAAATAATGAGCAGTTCTTC.

This clonotype was seen a handful of times. This CDR3 reads CASSLDRGRMNTEAFF. The CDR3 DNA reads TGTGCCAGCAGCTTGGACAGGGGGCGAATGAACACTGAAGCTTTCTTT. The chain links TRBV5-6 to TRBJ1-1, with 9 nucleotides matching TRBD1. Germline V gene data show CDR1 as SGHDT and CDR2 as YYEEEE. The CDR3 is made up of 16 amino acids. V gave up 0 bases and J gave up 0 bases; unmatched junction bases: 3. Full variable domain (missing parts from reference TRBV5-6 and TRBJ1-1): DAGVTQSPTHLIKTRGQQVTLRCSPKSGHDTVSWYQQALGQGPQFIFQYYEEEERQRGNFPDRFSGHQFPNYSSELNVNALLLGDSALYLCASSLDRGRMNTEAFFGQGTRLTVV.

This clonotype was counted many times. The V call is TRBV28, the J call TRBJ1-2; D is possibly TRBD1 (5 bases). Germline V gene lookup returns CDR1 MDHEN and CDR2 SYDVKM. The V end lost 0 bases, the J end lost 7 bases, and 9 bases lay between the germline ends. CDR3 size: 13 residues. The CDR3 protein is CASSLWGGFGYTF. The CDR3 region has the DNA TGTGCCAGCAGTTTATGGGGGGGGTTTGGCTACACCTTC.